One sample yielded the 17 T cell receptor beta chains listed below, sequenced in a study of shared clonotypes between healthy human individuals. Method: immunoSEQ multiplex PCR; TCRdb's copy keeps in-frame clones and lacks some. This sample has 500,000 to 650,000 clones, with around 77% found just once. Sequenced: PBMCs. The receptors stem from a woman aged 40 to 50 in good health. Some clones in this sample may be carry-over from other donors' samples.

Concerning this clone itself: Its ends do not fully match the called genes, so a read error is possible. This same CDR3 is encoded by further DNA sequences in the sample. The gene calls are TRBV6-5 and TRBJ2-7, with TRBD1 matching 12 bases. This CDR3 spans 16 amino acids. The V gene's germline CDR1 is MNHEY and CDR2 SVGAGI. CDR3 protein: CASSSGTGGFSYEQYF. DNA for the CDR3: TGCGCCAGCAGTTCCGGGACAGGGGGCTTTTCCTACGAGCAGTACTTC.

This chain uses TRBV25-1 with TRBJ2-5; D call uncertain. V gave up 1 base and J gave up 3 bases, with 9 bases separating them. This CDR3 region has 14 residues. The germline V gene encodes CDR1 MGHDK and CDR2 SYGVNS. This CDR3 is CASSESAREETQYF. The CDR3 DNA sequence: TGTGCCAGCAGTGAATCCGCACGGGAAGAGACCCAGTACTTC.

This rearrangement joins TRBV11-3 to TRBJ2-1, with TRBD2 matching over 13 bases. Losses at the gene ends were 4 bases for V and 8 bases for J; bases not matched to a gene: 5. This CDR3 is built from 15 residues. The germline V gene has CDR1 SGHNT and CDR2 YENEEA. Written as DNA, the CDR3 is TGTGCCAGCAGCTCAGGGACTAGCGGGAACGATGAGCAGTTCTTC. The encoded protein is CASSSGTSGNDEQFF.

The V call is TRBV5-5, the J call TRBJ2-5; D is unresolved. V was cut by 4 bases and J by 5 bases, with 15 bases left in between. This CDR3 comprises 14 residues. The germline V gene encodes CDR1 SGHKS and CDR2 YYEKEE (reference sequence). CDR3 nucleotide sequence: TGTGCCAGCAGCCCCCAAGTGGGTCGGGAGACCCAGTACTTC. The encoded protein is CASSPQVGRETQYF.

As to this clone: One junction end disagrees with the germline gene, perhaps due to a read error. This chain links TRBV18 with TRBJ1-1; D not certain. The germline CDR1 and CDR2 sequences are KGHSH and LQKENI. The CDR3 sequence is 18 residues long. The CDR3 protein is CASSPRYRGALENPEAFF. The CDR3 region has the DNA TGTGCCAGCTCACCGCGGTATCGAGGCGCCTTGGAGAACCCTGAAGCTTTCTTT.

The chain recombines TRBV2 with TRBJ1-1, with D tentatively TRBD1 (5 bases). Deletions cut 5 bases from V and 14 bases from J, with 21 bases between. The CDR3 sequence is 13 residues long. Germline lookup yields CDR1 SNHLY and CDR2 FYNNEI. The CDR3, as DNA: TGTGCCAGCAGTCCGGGACTGAACCCCACTAGGTTCTTT. This encodes CASSPGLNPTRFF.

V and J are TRBV5-1 and TRBJ2-1; perhaps TRBD2 as D (6 bases). CDR3 length equals 12 residues. V gave up 4 bases and J gave up 9 bases, with 11 bases separating them. Germline CDR1 reads SGHRS; CDR2 reads YFSETQ. The CDR3 bases are TGCGCCAGCAGCCAGACTAGGGGTGAGCAGTTCTTC. Encoded protein: CASSQTRGEQFF.

This clone has a single count. The V gene is TRBV2, the J gene TRBJ2-1; 9 bases are a match to TRBD2. CDR3 length: 14 amino acids. Germline V CDR1 and CDR2: SNHLY, FYNNEI. V was clipped by 7 bases and J by 10 bases; unmatched bases: 11. CDR3 region: CASMALAGSREQFF. The CDR3 nucleotides read TGTGCCAGCATGGCGCTAGCGGGGTCGAGGGAGCAGTTCTTC.

The rearrangement joins TRBV29-1 to TRBJ2-7, with D maybe TRBD1 (6 bases). The germline V gene encodes CDR1 SQVTM and CDR2 ANQGSEA. This CDR3 region has 15 residues. V lost 0 bases, J lost 2 bases, and 14 bases lay in between. The CDR3 coding sequence is TGCAGCGTTGAAGATCGGAACAGGGCCCCCTACGAGCAGTACTTC. This gives the protein CSVEDRNRAPYEQYF.

The CDR3 DNA reads as TGCAGCGTGTCGGCCGGCCCGACTTACGAGCAGTACTTC. This encodes CSVSAGPTYEQYF. J is TRBJ2-7 and V is TRBV29-1, with D uncertain. Germline V gene lookup returns CDR1 SQVTM and CDR2 ANQGSEA. The ends were cut back, 6 bases at V and 4 bases at J, with 16 bases in the middle. The CDR3 sequence is 13 residues long.

CDR3 sequence: CASSQRGTNRGNQPQHF. CDR3 DNA: TGTGCCAGCAGCCAGAGAGGGACAAACAGGGGCAATCAGCCCCAGCATTTT. V usage is TRBV4-2 and J usage is TRBJ1-5; TRBD1 might be the D (6 bases). The CDR3 consists of 17 residues. Per germline, CDR1 LGHNA and CDR2 YNFKEQ. Trimming took 3 bases from V and 2 from J, leaving 17 bases between them.

This clone was counted between two and nine times. The chain couples TRBV15 to TRBJ1-1, with D possibly being TRBD1 (6 bases). Germline V gene data show CDR1 as LNHNV and CDR2 as YYDKDF (reference sequence). V lost 0 bases to trimming and J lost 4 bases, with 12 bases between them. The CDR3 is made up of 15 amino acids. CDR3 region: CATSRDRRGSTEAFF. DNA for the CDR3: TGTGCCACCAGCAGAGATAGGAGGGGGAGCACTGAAGCTTTCTTT.

In its sample, this clone was seen once. CDR3 nucleotide sequence: TGCGCCAGCAGCCCCAAGGGGAAGAGCACAGATACGCAGTATTTT. Translating gives CASSPKGKSTDTQYF. The V gene is TRBV4-3, the J gene TRBJ2-3, with TRBD1 as a possible D gene (5 bases). CDR3 length equals 15 residues. V shed 4 bases and J shed 0 bases, with 11 bases lying between them. Germline V gene lookup returns CDR1 LGHNA and CDR2 YSLEER.

About this clone itself: One base away lies a much larger clone, so this may be a sequencing read error. V and J are TRBV5-1 and TRBJ2-7; D gene unclear. This CDR3 has 14 amino acids. The germline V and J ends were trimmed by 2 bases and 2 bases, with 11 bases remaining between them. From germline, CDR1 is SGHRS and CDR2 YFSETQ. CDR3 bases: TGCGCCAGCAGCTTCAGGACGTCTCCCTACGAGCAGTACTTC. It specifies CASSFRTSPYEQYF.

The genes are TRBV29-1 and TRBJ2-7, with 7 bases aligning to TRBD2. The V segment lost 5 bases and the J segment 6 bases; nucleotides outside the gene matches: 19. This CDR3 comprises 16 residues. CDR1 is SQVTM and CDR2 is ANQGSEA in the germline V gene. In nucleotides, the CDR3 is TGCAGCGTTCGGGAGGCCCAAGGGAGCTACGGAGGCGAGCAGTACTTC. This gives the protein CSVREAQGSYGGEQYF.

The rearrangement uses TRBV5-4 and TRBJ2-7, with TRBD1 matching 8 bases. The trim removed 2 bases at V and 2 bases at J, leaving 3 bases unmatched. This CDR3 is 14 amino acids long. Germline loops: CDR1 SGHNT, CDR2 YYREEE (reference sequence). The CDR3 coding sequence is TGTGCCAGCAGCTTCGACAGGGGAGCCTACGAGCAGTACTTC. It is translated as CASSFDRGAYEQYF.

In the case of this clone: At one boundary the junction diverges from the germline segment, which might be a read error. The CDR3 bases are TGTGCTAGCAGCTCCGGCCTAGCGGGAGGGGTCACCGGGGAGCTGTTTTTT. Its translation: CASSSGLAGGVTGELFF. The chain combines TRBV7-7 with TRBJ2-2; 12 positions match TRBD2. Germline V CDR1 and CDR2: SSHAT, FNYEAQ (reference sequence). The CDR3 extends over 17 amino acids.